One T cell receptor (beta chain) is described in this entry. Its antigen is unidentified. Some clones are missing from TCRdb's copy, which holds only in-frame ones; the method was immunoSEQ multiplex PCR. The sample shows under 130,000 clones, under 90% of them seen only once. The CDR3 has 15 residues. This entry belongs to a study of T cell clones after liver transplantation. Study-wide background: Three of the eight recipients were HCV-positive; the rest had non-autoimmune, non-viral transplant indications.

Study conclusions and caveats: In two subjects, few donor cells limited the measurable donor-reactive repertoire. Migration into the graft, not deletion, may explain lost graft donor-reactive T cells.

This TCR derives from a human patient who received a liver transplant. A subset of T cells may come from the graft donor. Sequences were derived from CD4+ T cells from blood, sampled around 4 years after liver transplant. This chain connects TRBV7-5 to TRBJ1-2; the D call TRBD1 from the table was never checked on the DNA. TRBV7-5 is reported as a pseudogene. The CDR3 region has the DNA TGTGTCAGAAGCTATAATGGCCTTTGTCACTATGGCTACACCTTC. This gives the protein CVRSYNGLCHYGYTF.